Each of the 10 T cell receptor beta chains below was sequenced from the same sample in a study of T cell repertoires in cytomegalovirus infection. TCRdb processed the reads anew with MiXCR; each CDR3 protein has one entry. The table includes fewer than 200,000 distinct CDR3 sequences, roughly a fifth detected once. Sequencing was carried out using PBMCs. The receptors stem from a human donor in good health (CMV status not recorded). Some clones in this sample may be carry-over from other donors' samples.

This rearrangement joins TRBV15 to TRBJ2-1; no reliable D call. This CDR3 spans 12 amino acids. The germline V gene has CDR1 LNHNV and CDR2 YYDKDF (reference sequence). Trimming left V 3 bases short and J 10 bases short, with 10 bases between. CDR3 loop: CATSRDLEEQFF. In DNA form, the CDR3 reads TGTGCCACCAGCAGGGACCTGGAGGAGCAGTTCTTC.

At least ten counts were recorded for this clonotype. V is TRBV7-8 and J is TRBJ2-1, with D unclear. Germline loops: CDR1 SGHVS, CDR2 FQNEAQ. This CDR3 region has 16 residues. Trimming cost V 1 base and J 7 bases, with 17 bases left between them. CDR3 DNA: TGTGCCAGCAGCTTAGTCCTCTGGACGGCCAAGAATGAGCAGTTCTTC. Its protein is CASSLVLWTAKNEQFF.

In its sample, this clonotype was seen many times. This chain joins TRBV12-3 or TRBV12-4 and TRBJ2-7; 10 bases match TRBD1. Trimming at V came to 3 bases and at J to 6 bases, leaving 11 bases not matched to a gene. There are 16 residues in the CDR3. CDR3 in amino acids: CASSFGAGTGAREQYF. In DNA, the CDR3 is TGTGCCAGCAGTTTTGGGGCCGGGACAGGGGCTCGCGAGCAGTACTTC.

This chain uses TRBV28 with TRBJ2-2, with a tentative D call TRBD1 (6 bases). The CDR3 contains 15 residues. Germline loops: CDR1 MDHEN, CDR2 SYDVKM. V lost 6 bases and J 4 bases, leaving 15 bases between the germline ends. The CDR3 bases are TGTGCCAGCAGCCCCTACAGGGTGGGCACCGGGGAGCTGTTTTTT. The encoded protein is CASSPYRVGTGELFF.

With regard to this clonotype: This may come from a read error, since a much larger clone is one base off. The rearrangement joins TRBV11-1 to TRBJ2-1, with 10 bases identical to TRBD2. Germline CDR1 SGHAT, CDR2 FQDESV (reference sequence). The CDR3 runs to 15 residues. With 3 bases clipped from V and 1 base from J, the junction kept 0 bases outside the gene matches. The CDR3 sequence is CASSFSGRSYNEQFF. CDR3 bases: TGTGCCAGCAGCTTTAGCGGGAGGTCCTACAATGAGCAGTTCTTC.

This clonotype was seen a handful of times. This chain joins TRBV5-6 and TRBJ2-7; 7 bases are shared with TRBD2. Germline V gene data show CDR1 as SGHDT and CDR2 as YYEEEE. This CDR3 spans 15 amino acids. J lost 5 bases, V lost 4 bases, and 12 bases had no gene match. The CDR3 DNA reads TGTGCCAGCAGCCACGAAGCGGGGTCCCCAGACGAGCAGTACTTC. It is translated as CASSHEAGSPDEQYF.

This clonotype was observed a few times. J is TRBJ2-7 and V is TRBV11-3, with TRBD1 matching 10 bases. The CDR3 covers 14 residues. Germline V gene lookup returns CDR1 SGHNT and CDR2 YENEEA. With V trimmed by 8 bases and J by 0 bases, 4 bases remained unmatched. The CDR3 reads CASGTGVVSYEQYF. CDR3 DNA sequence: TGTGCCAGCGGGACAGGGGTGGTCTCCTACGAGCAGTACTTC.

This clonotype was detected ten times or more. The chain uses TRBV7-2 and TRBJ2-3; perhaps TRBD1 as D (6 bases). The CDR3 length is 14 residues. Germline V gives CDR1 SGHTA, CDR2 FQGNSA. Between the trimmed V and J ends, which lost 5 bases and 4 bases, there was a span of 13 bases. CDR3 in DNA: TGTGCCAGCAGCCCCCCAGGGGTTGCAGATACGCAGTATTTT. Translating it yields CASSPPGVADTQYF.

The rearrangement uses TRBV20-1 and TRBJ2-6; D remains unclear. The CDR3 runs 13 residues. V dropped 3 bases and J dropped 2 bases, with 5 bases sitting between them. Per the germline V gene, CDR1 is DFQATT and CDR2 is SNEGSKA (reference sequence). The CDR3 nucleotides read TGCAGTGCTAGCGTGGCTGGGGCCAACGTCCTGACTTTC. Its translation is CSASVAGANVLTF.

This clonotype was seen only a few times. This rearrangement joins TRBV5-6 to TRBJ1-3; D call uncertain. The V gene's germline CDR1 is SGHDT and CDR2 YYEEEE. The CDR3 contains 13 residues. The ends were cut back, 4 bases at V and 2 bases at J, with 7 bases in the middle. The CDR3, as DNA: TGTGCCAGCAGCCCTCGTCCTGGAAACACCATATATTTT. Amino acid sequence: CASSPRPGNTIYF. Filled out from reference TRBV5-6 and TRBJ1-3, the complete variable domain reads DAGVTQSPTHLIKTRGQQVTLRCSPKSGHDTVSWYQQALGQGPQFIFQYYEEEERQRGNFPDRFSGHQFPNYSSELNVNALLLGDSALYLCASSPRPGNTIYFGEGSWLTVV.